Below are 23 T cell receptor beta chains sequenced from a single sample in a study of CD8 T cells in ankylosing spondylitis. TCRdb reanalysed the 5' RACE reads using MiXCR and keeps one entry per CDR3 protein. The table has about 240,000 distinct CDR3 sequences, 7.5% to 9% seen once. The sequenced sample was blood, either unsorted or a sorted T cell fraction (not recorded which). The receptors were sampled from a male donor with ankylosing spondylitis or in good health (not recorded which).

This clonotype came up many times. The chain has TRBV19 and TRBJ2-2; 9 bases agree with TRBD1. The germline gives CDR1 LNHDA, CDR2 SQIVND (reference sequence). Trimming at V came to 7 bases and at J to 1 base, leaving 4 bases not matched to a gene. This CDR3 contains 15 residues. CDR3 loop: CASNSGQGNTGELFF. Here the CDR3 DNA reads TGTGCCAGTAACTCGGGACAGGGGAACACCGGGGAGCTGTTTTTT.

There are many counts of this clonotype. V and J are TRBV6-5 and TRBJ2-5; 7 positions match TRBD1. The CDR3 extends over 14 amino acids. With V trimmed by 2 bases and J by 5 bases, 5 bases remained unmatched. Looked up from germline, CDR1 is MNHEY and CDR2 is SVGAGI. The CDR3 reads CASSYETGDETQYF. The CDR3, as DNA: TGTGCCAGCAGTTACGAAACAGGGGATGAGACCCAGTACTTC.

The chain couples TRBV6-6 to TRBJ2-7; TRBD2 might be the D (6 bases). Germline V gene data show CDR1 as MNHNY and CDR2 as SVGAGI (reference sequence). The CDR3 has 13 residues. Trimming removed 1 base from V and 6 bases from J, with 10 bases in between. CDR3 region: CASSYLGGTEQYF. CDR3 bases: TGTGCCAGCAGTTACTTAGGAGGGACCGAGCAGTACTTC.

This clonotype was seen repeatedly, ten times or more. The V and J genes are TRBV20-1 and TRBJ2-4, with 9 bases aligning to TRBD2. The CDR3 has 18 residues. V gave up 3 bases and J gave up 0 bases; unmatched junction bases: 12. CDR1 and CDR2 (germline): DFQATT, SNEGSKA (reference sequence). CDR3 residues: CSASLMTSGDIAKNIQYF. For the CDR3, the DNA is TGCAGTGCTAGCCTCATGACTAGCGGAGATATAGCCAAAAACATTCAGTACTTC.

This chain uses TRBV5-5 with TRBJ2-7, with 7 bases identical to TRBD1. V lost 5 bases, J lost 3 bases, and 8 bases stayed unmatched. The germline CDR1 and CDR2 sequences are SGHKS and YYEKEE (reference sequence). The CDR3 covers 14 residues. CDR3 in DNA: TGTGCCAGCAGGAACCGGGACAGAAGCTACGAGCAGTACTTC. It codes for CASRNRDRSYEQYF.

This clonotype has a count of ten or more. V usage is TRBV20-1 and J usage is TRBJ1-3; D is uncertain. CDR1 DFQATT and CDR2 SNEGSKA come from the germline V gene (reference sequence). The V end lost 1 base, the J end lost 0 bases, and 7 bases lay between the germline ends. This CDR3 region has 14 residues. CDR3 protein: CSARVTSSGNTIYF. CDR3 DNA sequence: TGCAGTGCTAGAGTAACGAGCTCTGGAAACACCATATATTTT.

This clonotype was seen repeatedly, ten times or more. The CDR3 sequence is CASSSPEGDGATNEKLFF. DNA for the CDR3: TGTGCCAGCAGCTCACCGGAGGGGGACGGCGCAACTAATGAAAAACTGTTTTTT. V usage is TRBV11-1 and J usage is TRBJ1-4, with D possibly matching TRBD1 (6 bases). Germline values: CDR1 SGHAT, CDR2 FQDESV (reference sequence). V was trimmed by 4 bases and J by 0 bases, leaving 18 bases between them. There are 18 residues in the CDR3.

This clonotype was recorded at least ten times. The chain has TRBV5-6 and TRBJ2-7; 11 positions match TRBD2. V lost 1 base, J lost 0 bases, and 0 bases stayed unmatched. The germline V gene encodes CDR1 SGHDT and CDR2 YYEEEE. CDR3 length equals 15 residues. As DNA, the CDR3 is TGTGCCAGCAGCTTGACTAGCGGGAGCTCCTACGAGCAGTACTTC. It codes for CASSLTSGSSYEQYF.

This clonotype was observed at least ten times. V is TRBV9 and J is TRBJ2-2; TRBD1 might be the D (6 bases). Germline V lookup: CDR1 SGDLS, CDR2 YYNGEE. The CDR3 spans 16 residues. The V end lost 0 bases, the J end lost 4 bases, and 13 bases lay between the germline ends. CDR3 protein: CASSVETGKTTGELFF. CDR3 DNA: TGTGCCAGCAGCGTAGAGACAGGAAAAACCACCGGGGAGCTGTTTTTT.

In this sample, this clonotype turned up many times. J is TRBJ1-5 and V is TRBV3-1, with D possibly matching TRBD1 (6 bases). This CDR3 has 13 amino acids. Germline CDR1 reads LGHDT; CDR2 reads YNNKEL (reference sequence). With 4 bases removed from V and 6 bases from J, the gap between germline ends came to 10 bases. The CDR3 is CASSLRGTQPQHF. The CDR3 DNA reads TGTGCCAGCAGCCTGAGGGGGACTCAGCCCCAGCATTTT. Complete variable domain (other parts from reference TRBV3-1 and TRBJ1-5): DTAVSQTPKYLVTQMGNDKSIKCEQNLGHDTMYWYKQDSKKFLKIMFSYNNKELIINETVPNRFSPKSPDKAHLNLHINSLELGDSAVYFCASSLRGTQPQHFGDGTRLSIL.

There are many counts of this clonotype. This chain uses TRBV5-1 with TRBJ1-2; no firm D call. Trimming shortened V by 3 bases and J by 2 bases, and 8 bases separated the two germline ends. This CDR3 is 13 amino acids long. Looked up from germline, CDR1 is SGHRS and CDR2 is YFSETQ. The CDR3 DNA is TGCGCCAGCAGCTACCAATCGAACTATGGCTACACCTTC. Its protein is CASSYQSNYGYTF.

This chain uses TRBV5-1 with TRBJ2-3; D gene ambiguous. Germline V CDR1 and CDR2: SGHRS, YFSETQ. This CDR3 spans 15 amino acids. V lost 3 bases to trimming and J lost 0 bases, with 11 bases between them. CDR3: CASSSSRPSTDTQYF. CDR3 DNA: TGCGCCAGCAGCTCGTCCAGGCCTAGCACAGATACGCAGTATTTT.

At least ten counts were recorded for this clonotype. The chain employs TRBV12-3 or TRBV12-4 and TRBJ1-5; 9 bases match TRBD1. The CDR3 is made up of 14 amino acids. V lost 7 bases and J lost 4; bases outside the gene matches: 5. The CDR3 nucleotides read TGTGCCAGCACCCAACAGGGGGCGAATCAGCCCCAGCATTTT. Translated: CASTQQGANQPQHF.

This rearrangement joins TRBV30 to TRBJ1-1; D is undetermined. Trimming removed 4 bases from V and 2 bases from J, with 8 bases in between. The CDR3 runs to 12 residues. The germline V gene has CDR1 GTSNPN and CDR2 SVGIG (reference sequence). The CDR3 loop reads CAWTEDNTEAFF. CDR3 coding DNA: TGTGCCTGGACAGAGGATAACACTGAAGCTTTCTTT.

The genes are TRBV4-3 and TRBJ1-2; possibly TRBD1 for D (6 bases). Germline V gene sequence: CDR1 LGHNA, CDR2 YSLEER. V gave up 0 bases and J gave up 4 bases, with 9 bases separating them. This CDR3 spans 14 amino acids. CDR3 sequence (DNA): TGCGCCAGCAGCCAAGAAGGGGGTGGCTATGGCTACACCTTC. It yields the protein CASSQEGGGYGYTF.

This clonotype was seen repeatedly, ten times or more. The J gene is TRBJ1-3, the V gene TRBV3-1; 8 bases fit TRBD1. V was pared by 6 bases and J by 4 bases, with 5 bases of the junction left unmatched. The germline V gene has CDR1 LGHDT and CDR2 YNNKEL (reference sequence). There are 14 residues in the CDR3. CDR3 nucleotides: TGTGCCAGCAGGTCGACAGGGGACGGAAACACCATATATTTT. Amino acids: CASRSTGDGNTIYF.

The sample holds a few counts of this clonotype. This chain connects TRBV7-6 to TRBJ2-5; weak D call: TRBD2 (5 bases). The V and J ends lost 6 bases and 5 bases respectively, with 13 bases between them. The CDR3 consists of 13 residues. Per germline, CDR1 SGHVS and CDR2 FNYEAQ. The CDR3 bases are TGTGCCAGCAGTTCCACCCGGAGGGAGACCCAGTACTTC. Amino acid sequence: CASSSTRRETQYF.

Ten or more counts support this clonotype. This rearrangement joins TRBV29-1 to TRBJ1-2, with a weak D call TRBD1 (6 bases). The CDR3 extends over 14 amino acids. Trimming left V 5 bases short and J 3 bases short, with 16 bases between. CDR1 SQVTM and CDR2 ANQGSEA come from the germline V gene. The CDR3 protein is CSVTAWGRDYGYTF. The CDR3, as DNA: TGCAGCGTTACCGCTTGGGGGCGGGACTATGGCTACACCTTC.

About this clonotype: A clone one base away is much larger, so this may be a read error. The chain joins TRBV6-5 to TRBJ1-1; D perhaps matches TRBD1 (5 bases). The CDR3 totals 12 residues. Trimming left V 10 bases short and J 6 bases short, with 15 bases between. Germline-derived CDR1 and CDR2 are MNHEY and SVGAGI. The CDR3 is CATRPGPPEAFF. The CDR3, as DNA: TGTGCCACCCGCCCAGGGCCCCCTGAAGCTTTCTTT.

This clonotype was seen repeatedly, ten times or more. This chain connects TRBV4-2 to TRBJ1-6; tentatively, D is TRBD1 (6 bases). This CDR3 contains 14 residues. V was trimmed by 1 base and J by 7 bases, leaving 8 bases between them. The germline V gene has CDR1 LGHNA and CDR2 YNFKEQ. CDR3 protein: CASSQGQGNSPLHF. CDR3 DNA: TGTGCCAGCAGCCAAGGCCAGGGGAATTCACCCCTCCACTTT.

V is TRBV14 and J is TRBJ2-1; TRBD2 aligns across 10 bases. The CDR3 is made up of 17 amino acids. The germline V gene has CDR1 SGHDN and CDR2 FVKESK. The V gene end was trimmed by 0 bases and the J gene end by 3 bases; junction bases not matched to a gene: 5. Here the CDR3 DNA reads TGTGCCAGCAGCCAAGATCTAGGACTAGCGGTCTACAATGAGCAGTTCTTC. Amino acid sequence: CASSQDLGLAVYNEQFF. Full variable domain (missing parts from reference TRBV14 and TRBJ2-1): EAGVTQFPSHSVIEKGQTVTLRCDPISGHDNLYWYRRVMGKEIKFLLHFVKESKQDESGMPNNRFLAERTGGTYSTLKVQPAELEDSGVYFCASSQDLGLAVYNEQFFGPGTRLTVL.

About this clonotype itself: A read error may be the cause here, since a much bigger clone is one base away. The chain recombines TRBV12-3 or TRBV12-4 with TRBJ1-6; 8 nucleotides align to TRBD1. The CDR3 is 15 residues long. The V segment lost 6 bases and the J segment 7 bases; nucleotides outside the gene matches: 8. CDR3 protein: CASSSQGAVNSPLHF. DNA of the CDR3: TGTGCCAGCAGCTCCCAGGGGGCCGTAAATTCACCCCTCCACTTT.

This clonotype was seen ten or more times. This chain links TRBV6-5 with TRBJ2-2; perhaps D is TRBD1 or TRBD2 (5 bases each). Germline CDR1 reads MNHEY; CDR2 reads SVGAGI. The ends were cut back, 6 bases at V and 13 bases at J, with 15 bases in the middle. This CDR3 contains 12 residues. The CDR3: CASSFDRDRLFF. CDR3 in DNA: TGTGCCAGCAGCTTCGACCGGGACCGGCTGTTTTTT.